This T cell receptor (beta chain) appears in the sequencing data of a study of blood T cell repertoires in COVID-19. In the original analysis: Using reference gene primer amplification, nucleated cell counts were estimated. Sequenced by immunoSEQ multiplex PCR; TCRdb stores in-frame clones only, minus some. V and J calls and clone size come straight from that table; D and trimming were deduced from the DNA. The sample records more than 95,000 clones, 65% to 90% being singletons. Sequencing was performed on peripheral blood. The TCR was taken from a man aged 45-65 years with acute or convalescent COVID-19.

The CDR3 sequence: CASSVGGGQASTDTQYF. The CDR3 nucleotides are TGTGCCAGCAGCGTAGGGGGGGGCCAGGCAAGCACAGATACGCAGTATTTT. V usage is TRBV9 and J usage is TRBJ2-3; tentatively, D is TRBD2 (7 bases). V shed 0 bases and J shed 0 bases, with 14 bases lying between them. This CDR3 is built from 17 residues. The germline V gene encodes CDR1 SGDLS and CDR2 YYNGEE.